This T cell receptor beta chain was captured in a study of T cell repertoires in cytomegalovirus infection. Study observations and caveats: Carriers of CMV and the relevant HLA type were discriminated by public TCR beta frequency.

Using its own MiXCR run on the reads, TCRdb lists one record per CDR3 protein. The data contain more than 75,000 distinct CDR3 sequences, less than 30% of them seen just once; the ten biggest clones take up approximately 75%. This clonotype was recorded a few times. The antigen is unknown. Germline assignment: CDR1 MDHEN and CDR2 SYDVKM. After removal of 6 bases from V and 0 bases from J, the junction contained 8 bases not matched to a gene. The CDR3 covers 15 residues. The rearrangement links TRBV28 to TRBJ2-7; 7 positions agree with TRBD2. This receptor was obtained from a human donor in good health (CMV status not recorded). Some clones in this sample may be carry-over from other donors' samples. The sample consisted of CD8+ T cells from cultured PBMCs, taken from culture after CMV antigen stimulation. The CDR3 region has the DNA TGTGCCAGCAGCTTTGGGGGGGGGAGCTCCTACGAGCAGTACTTC. Translated, it gives CASSFGGGSSYEQYF. The variable domain in full, completed from reference TRBV28 and TRBJ2-7, reads DVKVTQSSRYLVKRTGEKVFLECVQDMDHENMFWYRQDPGLGLRLIYFSYDVKMKEKGDIPEGYSVSREKKERFSLILESASTNQTSMYLCASSFGGGSSYEQYFGPGTRLTVT.